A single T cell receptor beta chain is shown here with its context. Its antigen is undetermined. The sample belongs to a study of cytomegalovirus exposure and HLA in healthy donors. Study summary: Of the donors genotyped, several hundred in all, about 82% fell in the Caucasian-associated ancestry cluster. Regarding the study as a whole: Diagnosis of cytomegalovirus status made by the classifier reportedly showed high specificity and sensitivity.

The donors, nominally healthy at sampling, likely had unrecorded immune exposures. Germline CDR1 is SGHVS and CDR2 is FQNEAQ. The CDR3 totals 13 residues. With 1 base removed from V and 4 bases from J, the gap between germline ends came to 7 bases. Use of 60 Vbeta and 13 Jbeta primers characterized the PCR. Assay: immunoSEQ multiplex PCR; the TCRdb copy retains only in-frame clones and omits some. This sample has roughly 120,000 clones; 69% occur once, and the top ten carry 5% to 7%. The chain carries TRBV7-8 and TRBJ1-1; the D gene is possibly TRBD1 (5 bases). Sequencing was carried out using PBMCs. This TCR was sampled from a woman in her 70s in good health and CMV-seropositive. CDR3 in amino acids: CASSLGQFTEAFF. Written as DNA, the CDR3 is TGTGCCAGCAGCTTAGGACAGTTCACTGAAGCTTTCTTT.